The rows below give T cell receptor beta chains drawn from one sample of a study of T cells and Merkel cell carcinoma outcomes. Using immunoSEQ multiplex PCR, the repertoire was profiled, and TCRdb retains in-frame clones only, with some absent. The sample yields thousands of clones, around 90% seen once. Material for sequencing was tumor tissue from Merkel cell carcinoma. These receptors were taken from a human donor with Merkel cell carcinoma. Both conserved end residues are part of each CDR3. D genes are given only for firm matches. Rows give clone size only sometimes, using once, few, many, or a class for an expanded clone.

d_gene: .; v_gene: TRBV6-6; abundance: .; j_gene: TRBJ2-7; CDR3aa: CASSYSTGFYEQYF; CDR3nt: TGTGCCAGCAGTTACTCGACGGGGTTCTACGAGCAGTACTTC
d_gene: .; v_gene: TRBV19; abundance: .; j_gene: TRBJ1-2; CDR3aa: CASSIGSGYGYTF; CDR3nt: TGTGCCAGTAGTATAGGTTCGGGCTATGGCTACACCTTC
d_gene: .; v_gene: TRBV5-1; abundance: .; j_gene: TRBJ1-1; CDR3aa: CASSLVGRKASPETFF; CDR3nt: TGCGCCAGCAGCTTGGTGGGCAGAAAGGCTAGTCCTGAAACTTTCTTT
d_gene: .; v_gene: TRBV7-8; abundance: .; j_gene: TRBJ1-1; CDR3aa: CASSWRVGNTEAFF; CDR3nt: TGTGCCAGCAGCTGGAGGGTGGGGAACACTGAAGCTTTCTTT
d_gene: .; v_gene: TRBV4-2; abundance: .; j_gene: TRBJ2-3; CDR3aa: CASSQDKVATDTQYF; CDR3nt: TGTGCCAGCAGCCAAGATAAAGTCGCAACAGATACGCAGTATTTT
d_gene: .; v_gene: TRBV10-2; abundance: .; j_gene: TRBJ2-3; CDR3aa: CASSSSSQASSDTQYF; CDR3nt: TGCGCCAGCAGCTCCTCGTCCCAGGCGTCGTCAGATACGCAGTATTTT
d_gene: .; v_gene: TRBV11-2; abundance: few; j_gene: TRBJ1-1; CDR3aa: CASSLGGRSLMNTEAFF; CDR3nt: TGTGCCAGCAGCTTAGGGGGGCGGTCCCTAATGAACACTGAAGCTTTCTTT
d_gene: TRBD1; v_gene: TRBV11-3; abundance: .; j_gene: TRBJ1-1; CDR3aa: CASSLMDRANTEAFF; CDR3nt: TGTGCCAGCAGCTTGATGGACAGGGCGAACACTGAAGCTTTCTTT
d_gene: TRBD1; v_gene: TRBV6-5; abundance: .; j_gene: TRBJ1-3; CDR3aa: CASSEQGGRNTIYF; CDR3nt: TGTGCCAGCAGCGAACAGGGGGGACGAAACACCATATATTTT
d_gene: TRBD2; v_gene: TRBV27; abundance: .; j_gene: TRBJ2-1; CDR3aa: CASSEGLAGGLDEQFF; CDR3nt: TGTGCCAGCAGTGAAGGATTAGCGGGGGGGCTCGATGAGCAGTTCTTC
d_gene: TRBD2; v_gene: TRBV6-5; abundance: .; j_gene: TRBJ2-5; CDR3aa: CASSPSGTETQYF; CDR3nt: TGTGCCAGCAGCCCTAGCGGGACGGAGACCCAGTACTTC
d_gene: .; v_gene: TRBV25-1; abundance: .; j_gene: TRBJ2-5; CDR3aa: CASSEPSRTQYF; CDR3nt: TGTGCCAGCAGTGAACCTAGTAGGACCCAGTACTTC
d_gene: .; v_gene: TRBV18; abundance: .; j_gene: TRBJ2-3; CDR3aa: CAGGTTDTQYF; CDR3nt: TGCGCCGGAGGGACCACAGATACGCAGTATTTT
d_gene: .; v_gene: TRBV6-4; abundance: .; j_gene: TRBJ2-5; CDR3aa: CASSDPGGDCWTETQYF; CDR3nt: TGTGCCAGCAGTGACCCCGGGGGTGATTGTTGGACGGAGACCCAGTACTTC
d_gene: TRBD1; v_gene: TRBV7-3; abundance: .; j_gene: TRBJ1-1; CDR3aa: CASSLRAPGQGVYTEAFF; CDR3nt: TGTGCCAGCAGCTTAAGAGCTCCGGGACAGGGGGTATATACTGAAGCTTTCTTT
d_gene: .; v_gene: TRBV7-9; abundance: .; j_gene: TRBJ2-2; CDR3aa: CASSEQRDSSGELFF; CDR3nt: TGTGCCAGCAGCGAGCAAAGGGACTCTTCCGGGGAGCTGTTTTTT